These 23 T cell receptor beta chains originate from one sample sequenced in a study of blood T cell repertoires in COVID-19. Clones were read by immunoSEQ multiplex PCR, and TCRdb kept only the in-frame ones, dropping some. The sample shows tens of thousands of clones, around 86% of them seen only once. The sample was peripheral blood. These TCRs come from a woman aged 80 or over with active or convalescent COVID-19.

The chain couples TRBV3-1 (or the pseudogene TRBV3-2) to TRBJ1-5; D not certain. V was trimmed by 1 base and J by 4 bases, leaving 11 bases between them. The CDR3 runs 15 residues. CDR1 LGHDT and CDR2 YNNKEL come from the germline V gene (reference sequence). The CDR3 nucleotides read TGTGCCAGCAGCCAAGGACTGGCATTGAATCAGCCCCAGCATTTT. It encodes CASSQGLALNQPQHF.

The gene calls are TRBV18 and TRBJ2-7, with D perhaps TRBD1 (5 bases). CDR3 length equals 14 residues. V gave up 2 bases and J gave up 3 bases, with 11 bases separating them. Per germline, CDR1 KGHSH and CDR2 LQKENI. The CDR3, as DNA: TGTGCCAGCTCACCAGAGAGACAGATCTACGAGCAGTACTTC. As protein: CASSPERQIYEQYF.

The chain links TRBV6-6 to TRBJ1-6, with a weak D call TRBD1 (6 bases). CDR1 is MNHNY, CDR2 SVGAGI, per germline (reference sequence). Trimming cost V 0 bases and J 10 bases, with 13 bases left between them. The CDR3 runs 15 residues. The CDR3 DNA follows: TGTGCCAGCAGTTACTCACCCAACAGGGACTCACCCCTCCACTTT. Residues: CASSYSPNRDSPLHF.

This chain uses TRBV5-4 with TRBJ1-2, with TRBD1 as a possible D gene (6 bases). CDR1 and CDR2 from the germline V gene are SGHNT and YYREEE (reference sequence). V lost 3 bases, J lost 3 bases, and 12 bases lay in between. There are 14 residues in the CDR3. The CDR3 protein is CASSSVYRDYGYTF. Here the CDR3 DNA reads TGTGCCAGCAGCTCAGTATACAGGGACTATGGCTACACCTTC. The full variable domain, rest sourced from reference TRBV5-4 and TRBJ1-2, is ETGVTQSPTHLIKTRGQQVTLRCSSQSGHNTVSWYQQALGQGPQFIFQYYREEENGRGNFPPRFSGLQFPNYSSELNVNALELDDSALYLCASSSVYRDYGYTFGSGTRLTVV.

V gene TRBV7-9 combines with J gene TRBJ1-2, with 7 bases fitting TRBD1. V gave up 5 bases and J gave up 7 bases; unmatched junction bases: 10. Germline V gives CDR1 SEHNR, CDR2 FQNEAQ (reference sequence). The CDR3 consists of 14 residues. The CDR3 DNA is TGTGCCAGCAGCACCGTTGACAGGGTGTTTGGCTACACCTTC. It yields the protein CASSTVDRVFGYTF.

The V and J genes are TRBV7-2 and TRBJ2-7; possibly TRBD2 for D (5 bases). The CDR3 loop spans 14 amino acids. Germline V lookup: CDR1 SGHTA, CDR2 FQGNSA. Deletions cut 1 base from V and 4 bases from J, with 11 bases between. CDR3 sequence reads: CASSLGVGVYEQYF. The CDR3, as DNA: TGTGCCAGCAGCTTAGGGGTCGGGGTGTACGAGCAGTACTTC.

This rearrangement joins TRBV12-3 or TRBV12-4 to TRBJ1-1; no definite D call. V was cut by 3 bases and J by 3 bases, with 2 bases left in between. This CDR3 has 11 residues. The CDR3 DNA reads TGTGCCAGCAGTTTCGACACTGAAGCTTTCTTT. Translated: CASSFDTEAFF.

The J gene is TRBJ2-3, the V gene TRBV19; D gene unclear. Germline CDR1 is LNHDA and CDR2 is SQIVND (reference sequence). V gave up 5 bases and J gave up 6 bases, with 15 bases separating them. The CDR3 is made up of 14 amino acids. CDR3 nucleotides: TGTGCCAGTAGTGGCCCGCCCGTCTGGGATACGCAGTATTTT. This gives the protein CASSGPPVWDTQYF.

This clone appeared a single time. The rearrangement joins TRBV6-6 to TRBJ1-3; D possibly corresponds to TRBD1 (6 bases). Between the trimmed V and J ends, which lost 5 bases and 4 bases, there was a span of 18 bases. The CDR3 length is 16 residues. Germline V gene sequence: CDR1 MNHNY, CDR2 SVGAGI (reference sequence). The CDR3 nucleotides read TGTGCCAGCAGTACCACAGGGATCGGCTCAGGAAACACCATATATTTT. Amino acid sequence: CASSTTGIGSGNTIYF.

The J gene is TRBJ2-3, the V gene TRBV30; D possibly corresponds to TRBD2 (5 bases). Germline CDR1 reads GTSNPN; CDR2 reads SVGIG (reference sequence). The CDR3 has 13 residues. Trimming took 2 bases from V and 3 from J, leaving 9 bases between them. The CDR3 DNA sequence: TGTGCCTGGAGTAGCGGTCCTACAGATACGCAGTATTTT. Residues: CAWSSGPTDTQYF. Using reference TRBV30 and TRBJ2-3 for the parts outside the CDR3, the full variable domain is SQTIHQWPATLVQPVGSPLSLECTVEGTSNPNLYWYRQAAGRGLQLLFYSVGIGQISSEVPQNLSASRPQDRQFILSSKKLLLSDSGFYLCAWSSGPTDTQYFGPGTRLTVL.

This clone was detected only once. The chain is built from TRBV29-1 and TRBJ2-1, with 11 bases identical to TRBD1. This CDR3 comprises 13 residues. V shed 6 bases and J 6 bases; nucleotides not matched to a gene: 4. The germline V gene encodes CDR1 SQVTM and CDR2 ANQGSEA. The CDR3 loop is CSVGQGAGNEQFF. The CDR3 DNA reads TGCAGCGTCGGACAGGGGGCGGGCAATGAGCAGTTCTTC.

V usage is TRBV6-4 and J usage is TRBJ2-4, with a possible D match to TRBD2 (5 bases). V gave up 2 bases and J gave up 6 bases, with 17 bases separating them. The germline CDR1 and CDR2 sequences are MRHNA and SNTAGT. CDR3 length: 16 residues. This chain's CDR3 is CASSDPKRVWTNIQYF. The CDR3 coding sequence is TGTGCCAGCAGTGACCCTAAGAGGGTCTGGACAAACATTCAGTACTTC.

The chain has TRBV5-6 and TRBJ1-1; no clear D gene. The V end was cut by 0 bases, the J end by 2 bases, with 14 bases between. This CDR3 contains 16 residues. Germline V gives CDR1 SGHDT, CDR2 YYEEEE. Here the CDR3 reads CASSLAGRGLNTEAFF. The CDR3 DNA reads TGTGCCAGCAGCTTGGCAGGTCGGGGTTTAAACACTGAAGCTTTCTTT. Supplemented by reference TRBV5-6 and TRBJ1-1, the full variable domain reads DAGVTQSPTHLIKTRGQQVTLRCSPKSGHDTVSWYQQALGQGPQFIFQYYEEEERQRGNFPDRFSGHQFPNYSSELNVNALLLGDSALYLCASSLAGRGLNTEAFFGQGTRLTVV.

The chain is built from TRBV6-2 or TRBV6-3 and TRBJ1-1; a possible D gene is TRBD1 (5 bases). V dropped 5 bases and J dropped 3 bases, with 13 bases sitting between them. Germline CDR1 is MNHEY and CDR2 is SVGEGT. The CDR3 length is 14 residues. CDR3 sequence reads: CASSIQALDTEAFF. CDR3 in DNA: TGTGCCAGCAGTATACAGGCCCTGGACACTGAAGCTTTCTTT.

The genes are TRBV6-2 or TRBV6-3 and TRBJ1-2; maybe TRBD1 (5 bases). The CDR3 is 12 residues long. Looked up from germline, CDR1 is MNHEY and CDR2 is SVGEGT. V was trimmed by 5 bases and J by 5 bases, leaving 9 bases between them. This chain's CDR3 is CASSPDTYGYTF. DNA of the CDR3: TGTGCCAGCAGTCCGGACACTTATGGCTACACCTTC.

The gene calls are TRBV11-2 and TRBJ1-4; TRBD1 aligns across 7 bases. CDR1 is SGHAT and CDR2 is FQNNGV in the germline V gene. Losses at the gene ends were 5 bases for V and 4 bases for J; bases not matched to a gene: 4. This CDR3 is built from 14 residues. The DNA of the CDR3 is TGTGCCAGCAGCAAGACAGGGCTTAATGAAAAACTGTTTTTT. Translation gives CASSKTGLNEKLFF. The full variable domain, completed using reference TRBV11-2 and TRBJ1-4, is EAGVAQSPRYKIIEKRQSVAFWCNPISGHATLYWYQQILGQGPKLLIQFQNNGVVDDSQLPKDRFSAERLKGVDSTLKIQPAKLEDSAVYLCASSKTGLNEKLFFGSGTQLSVL.

The chain carries TRBV3-1 (or the pseudogene TRBV3-2) and TRBJ1-3; 9 bases are shared with TRBD1. This CDR3 contains 17 residues. Germline values: CDR1 LGHDT, CDR2 YNNKEL (reference sequence). V lost 4 bases, J lost 1 base, and 8 bases stayed unmatched. CDR3 amino acids: CASSPDRTGVSGNTIYF. The CDR3 nucleotides are TGTGCCAGCAGCCCCGATAGGACAGGGGTTTCTGGAAACACCATATATTTT.

The chain has TRBV10-1 and TRBJ2-2; 7 nucleotides match TRBD1. The CDR3 extends over 13 amino acids. CDR1 WNHNN and CDR2 SYGVQD come from the germline V gene (reference sequence). The V segment lost 10 bases and the J segment 4 bases; nucleotides outside the gene matches: 6. CDR3 coding DNA: TGCGCCACCGCGACAGGGTTCACCGGGGAGCTGTTTTTT. It specifies CATATGFTGELFF.

The chain links TRBV15 to TRBJ2-3; TRBD2 aligns across 7 bases. V was pared by 5 bases and J by 4 bases, with 6 bases of the junction left unmatched. This CDR3 has 14 amino acids. The germline V gene has CDR1 LNHNV and CDR2 YYDKDF (reference sequence). The CDR3 nucleotides read TGTGCCACCAGCCCGGGACTACAATCAGATACGCAGTATTTT. Encoded protein: CATSPGLQSDTQYF. Full variable domain (rest looked up from reference TRBV15 and TRBJ2-3): DAMVIQNPRYQVTQFGKPVTLSCSQTLNHNVMYWYQQKSSQAPKLLFHYYDKDFNNEADTPDNFQSRRPNTSFCFLDIRSPGLGDTAMYLCATSPGLQSDTQYFGPGTRLTVL.

CDR3 nucleotide sequence: TGTGCCAGCGGGGGGGGGCTTAGCTCCTACAATGAGCAGTTCTTC. Translating gives CASGGGLSSYNEQFF. This rearrangement joins TRBV3-1 (or the pseudogene TRBV3-2) to TRBJ2-1; D is possibly TRBD2 (7 bases). CDR3 length: 15 amino acids. The V and J ends lost 8 bases and 0 bases respectively, with 14 bases between them. Per germline, CDR1 LGHDT and CDR2 YNNKEL (reference sequence).

The V gene is TRBV6-4, the J gene TRBJ2-1; 7 bases agree with TRBD1. With 6 bases clipped from V and 9 bases from J, the junction kept 2 bases outside the gene matches. The CDR3 covers 11 residues. Per the germline V gene, CDR1 is MRHNA and CDR2 is SNTAGT. The CDR3 protein is CASRNRGEQFF. In DNA form, the CDR3 reads TGTGCCAGCAGAAACAGGGGTGAGCAGTTCTTC.

The chain joins TRBV19 to TRBJ2-2; D unclear. The ends were cut back, 9 bases at V and 6 bases at J, with 17 bases in the middle. This CDR3 contains 14 residues. Germline CDR1 LNHDA, CDR2 SQIVND (reference sequence). The CDR3 spells CASRPQSVAGELFF. DNA for the CDR3: TGTGCCAGCCGTCCCCAATCGGTAGCCGGGGAGCTGTTTTTT.

The chain carries TRBV2 and TRBJ1-2; 10 bases are a match to TRBD1. The germline V gene encodes CDR1 SNHLY and CDR2 FYNNEI. The CDR3 runs 14 residues. The V segment lost 6 bases and the J segment 8 bases; nucleotides outside the gene matches: 9. The CDR3 DNA reads as TGTGCCAGCAGCCGGGACAGGGGATACGACGGCTACACCTTC. Translated: CASSRDRGYDGYTF. The variable domain in full, completed from reference TRBV2 and TRBJ1-2, reads EPEVTQTPSHQVTQMGQEVILRCVPISNHLYFYWYRQILGQKVEFLVSFYNNEISEKSEIFDDQFSVERPDGSNFTLKIRSTKLEDSAMYFCASSRDRGYDGYTFGSGTRLTVV.